These T cell receptor beta chains were read from a single sample in a study of blood T cell repertoires in COVID-19. Sequencing was performed with immunoSEQ multiplex PCR; in TCRdb, only in-frame clones are kept and a portion is missing. The table records 14,000 or so clones, about four fifths of them present only once. Material for sequencing was peripheral blood. The receptors shown here come from a woman aged 55-70 years with acute or convalescent COVID-19. CDR3s leave out the opening cysteine and the closing phenylalanine or tryptophan. The size field is filled for only some rows; it gives once, few, many or a size class.

TRBV7-8 NA ASSLRDSRFGSRYTTNTGELF
TRBV6-5 NA ASIPQGGNQPQH
TRBV6-5 NA AVRTGFGGTEAF
TRBV4-3 NA ASSQEAGGGYGYT
TRBV7-3 NA ASRTGAGGTEAF
TRBV5-1 NA ASSLVAAGYNEQF
TRBV11-3 NA ASSLDLKAGGKDSPLH
TRBV19 NA ASSRGQGDSPLH
TRBV2 NA ASSVRGNPDTEAF
TRBV10-3 NA AISESRGAGELF
TRBV7-2 NA ASSLAAGVRGEQF
TRBV4-2 NA ASSQAGGVWRDGGYT
TRBV29-1 once SVFTPGTSRNEQF
TRBV9 NA ASSVAAWAQETQY
TRBV7-2 few ASSLGQGWYNEQF
TRBV7-9 NA ASSFDRGGYT
TRBV6-5 NA ASSYSRGLREETQY
TRBV2 NA ASSNSLNTEAF
TRBV10-3 NA AISDRAGTADTQY
TRBV4-2 NA ASSQVVSGETQY
TRBV12-3/TRBV12-4 NA ASRYTGAGGYT
TRBV29-1 NA SVDPSAGANVLT
TRBV15 NA ATSTLIPGQIPGEQY
TRBV7-2 NA ASSLQQYNSPLH
TRBV30 NA AWNARADTQY
TRBV2 medium-sized ARENPTYNEQF
TRBV5-6 once ASSLGTSGTEQY
TRBV19 NA ASSGPGDNSPLH
TRBV5-6 NA ASFPLGSSYNEQF
TRBV24-1 once ATSDRIEARGYT
TRBV15 NA ATSRDLGSGDEQF
TRBV2 NA ASSVLQLNTGELF
TRBV11-2 NA ASSLAWAEKPYEQY
TRBV6-1 NA ASSDGGYSNQPQH
TRBV3-1/TRBV3-2 NA VSWGPTTGYAYGYT
TRBV9 few ASSVDRGLSYNEQF
TRBV6-5 NA ASRRGTANTGELF
TRBV30 NA AWSPIGQGGEQY
TRBV13 once ASSASTGENYGYT
TRBV12-3/TRBV12-4 few ASNRGTYEKLF
TRBV4-3 NA ASSPTGASGTGELF
TRBV2 NA ASSEREYSYGYT
TRBV5-1 NA ASSLDSYNSPLH
TRBV6-4 NA ASSEGGTGRSYEQY
TRBV4-2 NA ASSPQGTGSQPQH
TRBV28 NA ASSSGDRGFRNQPQH
TRBV2 NA ASQGLAGGPYNEQF
TRBV6-4 few ASSTSGLTDTQY
TRBV7-2 NA ASSYRAYNEQF
TRBV3-1/TRBV3-2 NA ASSQASTGGYEQY
TRBV7-9 NA ASSLGGALH
TRBV10-3 NA AISVGITYEQY
TRBV9 NA ASSVDTGGAADTQY
TRBV6-5 NA ASGARDRVDQPQH